This note documents a single T cell receptor beta chain sequence. These data are taken from a study of blood T cell repertoires in COVID-19. Study in general: Sample material is recorded as cDNA or gDNA derived from T cells, B-cell-depleted T cells, or PBMCs.

Some clones are missing from TCRdb's copy, which holds only in-frame ones; the method was immunoSEQ multiplex PCR. There are 70,000 or so clones in the sample; about 88% occur only once, and around 1.5% lies in the top ten. Trimming cost V 5 bases and J 7 bases, with 26 bases left between them. The CDR3 covers 18 residues. The germline V gene encodes CDR1 KGHDR and CDR2 SFDVKD. The material sequenced was peripheral blood. The receptor comes from a human donor in a cohort sampled during active COVID-19. The chain is built from TRBV24-1 and TRBJ2-1; D remains unclear. In DNA form, the CDR3 reads TGTGCCACCAGTGGACGAGACTCCGAGATGCCGGCGAAAAATGAGCAGTTCTTC. Translated: CATSGRDSEMPAKNEQFF.